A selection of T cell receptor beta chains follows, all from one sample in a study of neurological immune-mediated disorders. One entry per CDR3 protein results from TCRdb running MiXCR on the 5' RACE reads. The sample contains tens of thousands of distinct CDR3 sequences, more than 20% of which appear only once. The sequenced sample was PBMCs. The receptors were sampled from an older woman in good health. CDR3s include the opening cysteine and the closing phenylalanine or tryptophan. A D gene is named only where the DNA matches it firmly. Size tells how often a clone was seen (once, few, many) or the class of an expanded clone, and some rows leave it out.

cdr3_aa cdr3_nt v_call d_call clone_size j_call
CATRARHNTEAFF TGTGCCACCCGTGCCAGACATAACACTGAAGCTTTCTTT TRBV12-3/TRBV12-4 . many TRBJ1-1
CSAWGTNEKLFF TGCAGTGCTTGGGGAACTAATGAAAAACTGTTTTTT TRBV20-1 . many TRBJ1-4
CASSPRTPGELFF TGTGCCAGCAGTCCCCGGACTCCCGGGGAGCTGTTTTTT TRBV6-5 . many TRBJ2-2
CASSSGRGFDEQYF TGCGCCAGCAGCTCGGGGAGAGGGTTTGACGAGCAGTACTTC TRBV4-1 . many TRBJ2-7
CSVSLLTEETQYF TGCAGCGTCTCCCTCCTGACAGAAGAGACCCAGTACTTC TRBV29-1 . . TRBJ2-5
CASSLGQKDTQYF TGTGCCAGCAGCTTGGGCCAGAAAGATACGCAGTATTTT TRBV7-2 . many TRBJ2-3
CASSLGGPGTDTQYF TGCGCCAGCAGCTTGGGGGGTCCCGGCACAGATACGCAGTATTTT TRBV5-1 . many TRBJ2-3
CASSSWTSGEYEQYF TGCGCCAGCAGCTCCTGGACTAGCGGGGAGTACGAGCAGTACTTC TRBV5-1 TRBD2 many TRBJ2-7
CASSPRTLDGVAFF TGTGCCAGCAGCCCCCGGACTTTGGACGGGGTGGCTTTCTTT TRBV7-9 . many TRBJ1-1
CASSSGQGGNQPQHF TGTGCCAGCAGTTCGGGACAGGGCGGCAATCAGCCCCAGCATTTT TRBV28 TRBD1 few TRBJ1-5
CAISSTTGDENIQYF TGTGCCATCAGTTCGACCACCGGGGATGAAAACATTCAGTACTTC TRBV10-3 . many TRBJ2-4
CASSPTSGGGDTQYF TGTGCCAGCAGCCCCACTAGCGGTGGGGGGGATACGCAGTATTTT TRBV7-2 TRBD2 many TRBJ2-3
CASFQGAGELFF TGTGCCAGCTTTCAGGGGGCCGGGGAGCTGTTTTTT TRBV21-1 . many TRBJ2-2
CATSDPGQGATEAFF TGTGCCACCAGTGATCCGGGACAGGGGGCCACTGAAGCTTTCTTT TRBV24-1 TRBD1 . TRBJ1-1
CSARDQKGAYEQYF TGCAGTGCTAGAGATCAGAAGGGGGCCTACGAGCAGTACTTC TRBV20-1 . many TRBJ2-7
CSARDYLQFF TGCAGTGCCAGGGACTACCTTCAGTTCTTC TRBV20-1 TRBD2 few TRBJ2-1
CSARDQLASDNQPQHF TGCAGTGCTAGAGATCAATTGGCATCCGATAATCAGCCCCAGCATTTT TRBV20-1 . many TRBJ1-5
CASSVAGDPSYEQYF TGTGCCAGCAGCGTAGCGGGGGACCCATCCTACGAGCAGTACTTC TRBV9 . many TRBJ2-7
CASSPYSPSASGANVLTF TGTGCCAGCTCACCATACAGTCCGAGTGCCTCTGGGGCCAACGTCCTGACTTTC TRBV18 . . TRBJ2-6
CASSSPRETGRKLFF TGTGCCAGCAGCTCCCCGAGGGAAACTGGTCGGAAACTGTTTTTT TRBV11-2 . many TRBJ1-4
CSARDPGGKAYEQYF TGCAGTGCTAGAGATCCAGGGGGGAAAGCCTACGAGCAGTACTTC TRBV20-1 . . TRBJ2-7
CASSFGQGAWNTEAFF TGCGCCAGCAGCTTCGGACAGGGGGCATGGAACACTGAAGCTTTCTTT TRBV5-1 TRBD1 many TRBJ1-1
CASSDVQGRYGYTF TGTGCCAGCAGTGACGTACAGGGACGCTATGGCTACACCTTC TRBV25-1 . . TRBJ1-2
CASMGDDYEQYF TGTGCCAGCATGGGGGATGATTACGAGCAGTACTTC TRBV5-6 . many TRBJ2-7
CASTSSGFRGTGELFF TGTGCCAGCACCTCAAGTGGGTTTCGAGGCACCGGGGAGCTGTTTTTT TRBV2 . . TRBJ2-2
CASSQDPDPLYNEQFF TGTGCCAGCAGCCAAGACCCAGACCCTCTCTACAATGAGCAGTTCTTC TRBV3-1 . many TRBJ2-1
CASSSPGLAGQETQYF TGTGCCAGCAGTTCCCCCGGACTAGCGGGACAAGAGACCCAGTACTTC TRBV6-1 TRBD2 . TRBJ2-5
CASSLEGRIITGELFF TGCGCCAGCAGCTTGGAGGGACGGATTATTACCGGGGAGCTGTTTTTT TRBV5-1 . many TRBJ2-2
CASSGVPNTEAFF TGTGCCAGCAGCGGGGTCCCGAACACTGAAGCTTTCTTT TRBV3-1 . many TRBJ1-1
CASSPGLLMNTEAFF TGTGCCAGCAGCCCCGGTCTCCTCATGAACACTGAAGCTTTCTTT TRBV12-3/TRBV12-4 . many TRBJ1-1
CASSLGSLSSYNEQFF TGCGCCAGCAGCTTGGGTTCTCTAAGCTCCTACAATGAGCAGTTCTTC TRBV5-1 . many TRBJ2-1
CASRDRENYGYTF TGTGCCAGCCGGGACAGGGAAAACTATGGCTACACCTTC TRBV6-5 TRBD1 many TRBJ1-2
CASSLDRGQPGELFF TGCGCCAGCAGCTTGGACAGGGGGCAACCCGGGGAGCTGTTTTTT TRBV5-1 TRBD1 many TRBJ2-2
CASSTRWGGTAETQYF TGTGCCAGCAGCACCAGGTGGGGAGGCACGGCAGAGACCCAGTACTTC TRBV7-2 . . TRBJ2-5
CASSLAGNYGYTF TGCGCCAGCAGCTTGGCAGGGAACTATGGCTACACCTTC TRBV5-1 . many TRBJ1-2
CSALTSRDQETQYF TGCAGTGCGTTAACGAGTCGGGACCAAGAGACCCAGTACTTC TRBV20-1 . many TRBJ2-5
CSARAPPTNTEAFF TGCAGTGCTAGAGCCCCTCCCACCAACACTGAAGCTTTCTTT TRBV20-1 . many TRBJ1-1
CASSRAVDNEQFF TGCGCCAGCAGTAGGGCAGTAGACAATGAGCAGTTCTTC TRBV5-1 . many TRBJ2-1
CASSLTLSGNTIYF TGTGCCAGCAGCTTAACGCTCTCTGGAAACACCATATATTTT TRBV12-3/TRBV12-4 . many TRBJ1-3
CASSVDLQGVGTEAFF TGTGCCAGCAGCGTGGACCTACAGGGGGTCGGCACTGAAGCTTTCTTT TRBV5-6 TRBD1 many TRBJ1-1
CASSLAFGEKLFF TGTGCCAGCAGCTTAGCCTTTGGTGAAAAACTGTTTTTT TRBV7-6 . . TRBJ1-4
CASSPGLGLFNEQFF TGCGCCAGCAGCCCTGGACTGGGACTTTTCAATGAGCAGTTCTTC TRBV5-1 . . TRBJ2-1
CASSIMTSGTYNEQFF TGCGCCAGCAGCATAATGACTAGCGGAACCTACAATGAGCAGTTCTTC TRBV5-1 TRBD2 . TRBJ2-1
CASSLGPGDTQYF TGTGCCAGCAGCTTAGGGCCGGGAGATACGCAGTATTTT TRBV7-2 . many TRBJ2-3
CASSQEHGEETQYF TGCGCCAGCAGCCAAGAGCACGGTGAGGAGACCCAGTACTTC TRBV4-1 . many TRBJ2-5
CASSVGGNTGELFF TGTGCCAGCAGCGTGGGAGGGAACACCGGGGAGCTGTTTTTT TRBV5-6 . many TRBJ2-2
CASSFTSGRYEQFF TGCGCCAGCAGCTTCACTAGCGGGAGGTATGAGCAGTTCTTC TRBV5-1 TRBD2 many TRBJ2-1
CASSFQGLTDTQYF TGTGCCAGCAGCTTCCAGGGGCTAACAGATACGCAGTATTTT TRBV11-1 . many TRBJ2-3
CASRSAPGAIYEQYF TGTGCCAGCAGATCCGCACCGGGGGCCATCTACGAGCAGTACTTC TRBV27 . many TRBJ2-7
CSVGGRDSIGDTQYF TGCAGCGTTGGGGGCCGGGACTCCATTGGAGATACGCAGTATTTT TRBV29-1 . . TRBJ2-3
CASSLLTGTSPTGTQYF TGCGCCAGCAGCCTTCTCACCGGGACTAGCCCCACGGGGACCCAGTACTTC TRBV4-1 TRBD2 many TRBJ2-5
CASSGWSDNQPQHF TGTGCCAGCAGTGGTTGGAGTGATAATCAGCCCCAGCATTTT TRBV2 . few TRBJ1-5
CASSLSPQNGYGYTF TGCGCCAGCAGCTTGTCTCCTCAAAATGGCTATGGCTACACCTTC TRBV5-1 . once TRBJ1-2
CASSLAGLNTGELFF TGCGCCAGCAGCTTGGCTGGACTGAACACCGGGGAGCTGTTTTTT TRBV5-1 . many TRBJ2-2
CASSFGDSNRPQHF TGTGCCAGCAGTTTTGGGGACAGTAATCGGCCCCAGCATTTT TRBV12-3/TRBV12-4 TRBD1 . TRBJ1-5